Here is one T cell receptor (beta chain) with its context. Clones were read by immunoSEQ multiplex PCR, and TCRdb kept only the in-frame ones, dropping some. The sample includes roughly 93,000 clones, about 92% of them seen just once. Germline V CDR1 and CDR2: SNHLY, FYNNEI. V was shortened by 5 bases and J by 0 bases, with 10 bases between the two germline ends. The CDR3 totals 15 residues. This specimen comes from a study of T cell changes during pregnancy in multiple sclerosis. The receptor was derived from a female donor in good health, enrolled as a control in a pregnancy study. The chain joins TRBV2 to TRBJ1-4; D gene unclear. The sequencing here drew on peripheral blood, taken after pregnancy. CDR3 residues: CASSLNRATNEKLFF. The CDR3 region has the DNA TGTGCCAGCAGTTTGAACAGAGCAACTAATGAAAAACTGTTTTTT.